The rows below give T cell receptor beta chains drawn from one sample of a study of early T cells in non-severe SARS-CoV-2 infection. TCRdb called the 5' RACE reads again in MiXCR, with one record for every CDR3 protein. Of under 85,000 distinct CDR3 sequences listed, approximately 12% are singletons. This material consisted of whole blood, taken at baseline. The receptors stem from an adult who was a healthcare worker with PCR-confirmed SARS-CoV-2 infection or an uninfected control (not recorded which). The donor label of this sample is uncertain. Both conserved end residues are part of each CDR3. Clone size is given for some rows only: seen once, a few or many times, or a class if the clone is expanded.

CDR3 protein: CASSLERTGANVLTF
J gene: TRBJ2-6
V gene: TRBV5-1
clone size: -

CDR3 protein: CASSRQGAIVKEGNEQFF
J gene: TRBJ2-1
V gene: TRBV7-6
clone size: many

CDR3 protein: CASVGNTEAFF
J gene: TRBJ1-1
V gene: TRBV2
clone size: few

CDR3 protein: CASSRTGGLEKLFF
J gene: TRBJ1-4
V gene: TRBV5-5
clone size: many

CDR3 protein: CASSQMQGNTEAFF
J gene: TRBJ1-1
V gene: TRBV14
clone size: few

CDR3 protein: CSVEDELGQGLTDTQYF
J gene: TRBJ2-3
V gene: TRBV29-1
clone size: -

CDR3 protein: CASSPPGQRNQPQHF
J gene: TRBJ1-5
V gene: TRBV18
clone size: few

CDR3 protein: CASSRESYTDTQYF
J gene: TRBJ2-3
V gene: TRBV14
clone size: many

CDR3 protein: CASSALGVRSSEAFF
J gene: TRBJ1-1
V gene: TRBV9
clone size: -

CDR3 protein: CSAREGGPNEKLFF
J gene: TRBJ1-4
V gene: TRBV20-1
clone size: many

CDR3 protein: CASSPLAGNNEQFF
J gene: TRBJ2-1
V gene: TRBV7-3
clone size: -

CDR3 protein: CASRVSPNTGELFF
J gene: TRBJ2-2
V gene: TRBV4-1
clone size: many

CDR3 protein: CASSPRLEANEQFF
J gene: TRBJ2-1
V gene: TRBV7-3
clone size: -

CDR3 protein: CASSRGNSPLHF
J gene: TRBJ1-6
V gene: TRBV7-9
clone size: -

CDR3 protein: CASSLQGARGYTF
J gene: TRBJ1-2
V gene: TRBV4-2
clone size: -

CDR3 protein: CASSPPGGRETQYF
J gene: TRBJ2-5
V gene: TRBV18
clone size: few

CDR3 protein: CASSVYYEQYF
J gene: TRBJ2-7
V gene: TRBV7-9
clone size: many

CDR3 protein: CASSPVRRGGIPNTGELFF
J gene: TRBJ2-2
V gene: TRBV12-3/TRBV12-4
clone size: few

CDR3 protein: CAISEGTGAIGNQPQHF
J gene: TRBJ1-5
V gene: TRBV10-3
clone size: -

CDR3 protein: CASSLPTSGDSDTQYF
J gene: TRBJ2-3
V gene: TRBV5-6
clone size: -

CDR3 protein: CSGGSSYNEQFF
J gene: TRBJ2-1
V gene: TRBV29-1
clone size: many

CDR3 protein: CASRTFSGTSAFSYNEQFF
J gene: TRBJ2-1
V gene: TRBV11-2
clone size: few

CDR3 protein: CASGAGHNEQFF
J gene: TRBJ2-1
V gene: TRBV5-1
clone size: -

CDR3 protein: CASGLEQRGIQYF
J gene: TRBJ2-4
V gene: TRBV12-5
clone size: many

CDR3 protein: CASSTDGNPYNEQFF
J gene: TRBJ2-1
V gene: TRBV11-1
clone size: many

CDR3 protein: CASSQSFGTGSTGANVLTF
J gene: TRBJ2-6
V gene: TRBV16
clone size: many

CDR3 protein: CSVRDSYPGGYTF
J gene: TRBJ1-2
V gene: TRBV29-1
clone size: -

CDR3 protein: CSAGTGIYGYTF
J gene: TRBJ1-2
V gene: TRBV20-1
clone size: few

CDR3 protein: CASSRRRLAGDEDTQYF
J gene: TRBJ2-3
V gene: TRBV7-9
clone size: medium-sized

CDR3 protein: CASSARPGLAGSYNEQFF
J gene: TRBJ2-1
V gene: TRBV7-9
clone size: few

CDR3 protein: CASSAYRDQAQYF
J gene: TRBJ2-3
V gene: TRBV7-8
clone size: -

CDR3 protein: CSVDASGSVDTQYF
J gene: TRBJ2-3
V gene: TRBV29-1
clone size: few

CDR3 protein: CASSQGGTQYF
J gene: TRBJ2-5
V gene: TRBV6-5
clone size: -

CDR3 protein: CSARDQGQSSGGAFF
J gene: TRBJ1-1
V gene: TRBV20-1
clone size: many

CDR3 protein: CASSYDRVTEAFF
J gene: TRBJ1-1
V gene: TRBV12-3/TRBV12-4
clone size: many

CDR3 protein: CSAGGARPDTQYF
J gene: TRBJ2-3
V gene: TRBV20-1
clone size: many

CDR3 protein: CASSRTYVPNEQFF
J gene: TRBJ2-1
V gene: TRBV5-1
clone size: few

CDR3 protein: CASSLPVNTEAFF
J gene: TRBJ1-1
V gene: TRBV5-6
clone size: many

CDR3 protein: CASGWTSGLSEQFF
J gene: TRBJ2-1
V gene: TRBV2
clone size: few

CDR3 protein: CASNRDIGDGYTF
J gene: TRBJ1-2
V gene: TRBV6-2/TRBV6-3
clone size: -

CDR3 protein: CASSLRVVGHPINTGELFF
J gene: TRBJ2-2
V gene: TRBV11-2
clone size: -

CDR3 protein: CASSQETGSSYNEQFF
J gene: TRBJ2-1
V gene: TRBV4-2
clone size: few

CDR3 protein: CASSARAGGQETQYF
J gene: TRBJ2-5
V gene: TRBV9
clone size: -

CDR3 protein: CASGPGGYTEAFF
J gene: TRBJ1-1
V gene: TRBV12-3/TRBV12-4
clone size: many

CDR3 protein: CASSLAPGLNTEAFF
J gene: TRBJ1-1
V gene: TRBV9
clone size: few

CDR3 protein: CASRDYYEQYF
J gene: TRBJ2-7
V gene: TRBV6-2/TRBV6-3
clone size: -

CDR3 protein: CASSQANYGYTF
J gene: TRBJ1-2
V gene: TRBV3-1
clone size: many

CDR3 protein: CASSYREDYEQYF
J gene: TRBJ2-7
V gene: TRBV6-9
clone size: many

CDR3 protein: CASSDIRGQTGADTQYF
J gene: TRBJ2-3
V gene: TRBV19
clone size: -

CDR3 protein: CASSRPGLLLNTGELFF
J gene: TRBJ2-2
V gene: TRBV19
clone size: many

CDR3 protein: CASRSLAGGFSDTQYF
J gene: TRBJ2-3
V gene: TRBV12-2
clone size: many

CDR3 protein: CASSFAPGQGSGYTF
J gene: TRBJ1-2
V gene: TRBV6-6
clone size: few

CDR3 protein: CASGLVLFGWLLTAFF
J gene: TRBJ1-1
V gene: TRBV12-5
clone size: many

CDR3 protein: CASSFGGGQTQYF
J gene: TRBJ2-5
V gene: TRBV7-3
clone size: -

CDR3 protein: CASSARPGLTSPLHF
J gene: TRBJ1-6
V gene: TRBV12-3/TRBV12-4
clone size: -

CDR3 protein: CASHLAGAYNEQFF
J gene: TRBJ2-1
V gene: TRBV10-2
clone size: -

CDR3 protein: CASSAMGNSNQPQHF
J gene: TRBJ1-5
V gene: TRBV5-4
clone size: many

CDR3 protein: CASSPKTGAAGELFF
J gene: TRBJ2-2
V gene: TRBV7-3
clone size: -

CDR3 protein: CASSSVRAAQYEQYF
J gene: TRBJ2-7
V gene: TRBV27
clone size: few

CDR3 protein: CSVGRGQGLREQYF
J gene: TRBJ2-7
V gene: TRBV29-1
clone size: -